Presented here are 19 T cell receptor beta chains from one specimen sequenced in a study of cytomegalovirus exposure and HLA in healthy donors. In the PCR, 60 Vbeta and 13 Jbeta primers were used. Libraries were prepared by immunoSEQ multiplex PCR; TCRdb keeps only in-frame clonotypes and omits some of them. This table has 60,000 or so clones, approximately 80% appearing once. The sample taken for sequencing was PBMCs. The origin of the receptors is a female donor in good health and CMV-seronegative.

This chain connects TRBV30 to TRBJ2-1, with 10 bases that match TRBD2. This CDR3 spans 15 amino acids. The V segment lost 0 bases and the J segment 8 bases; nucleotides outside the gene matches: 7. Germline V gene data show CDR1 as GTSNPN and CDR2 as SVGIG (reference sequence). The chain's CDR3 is CAWSVLAGGKDEQFF. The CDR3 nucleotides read TGTGCCTGGAGTGTGTTAGCGGGAGGAAAAGATGAGCAGTTCTTC.

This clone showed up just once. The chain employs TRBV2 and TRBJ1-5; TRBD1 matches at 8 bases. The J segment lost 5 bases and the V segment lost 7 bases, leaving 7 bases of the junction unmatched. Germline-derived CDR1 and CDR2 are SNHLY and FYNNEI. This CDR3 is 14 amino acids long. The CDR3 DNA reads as TGTGCCAGCACAGAACAGGGGGGGGATCAGCCCCAGCATTTT. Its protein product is CASTEQGGDQPQHF.

CDR3 residues: CASSMQGLAGTYNEQFF. Written as DNA, the CDR3 is TGTGCCAGCAGCATGCAGGGACTAGCGGGGACATACAATGAGCAGTTCTTC. J is TRBJ2-1 and V is TRBV2; 13 nucleotides agree with TRBD2. The CDR3 sequence is 17 residues long. From germline, CDR1 is SNHLY and CDR2 FYNNEI. Trimming at V came to 6 bases and at J to 4 bases, leaving 9 bases not matched to a gene.

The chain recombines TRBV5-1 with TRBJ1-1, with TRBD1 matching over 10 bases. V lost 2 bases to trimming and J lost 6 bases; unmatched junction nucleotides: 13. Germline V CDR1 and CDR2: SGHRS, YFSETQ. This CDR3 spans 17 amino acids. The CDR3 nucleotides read TGCGCCAGCAGCTTAAATCGTCCGGGACAGGGGCGCGCTGAAGCTTTCTTT. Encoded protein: CASSLNRPGQGRAEAFF.

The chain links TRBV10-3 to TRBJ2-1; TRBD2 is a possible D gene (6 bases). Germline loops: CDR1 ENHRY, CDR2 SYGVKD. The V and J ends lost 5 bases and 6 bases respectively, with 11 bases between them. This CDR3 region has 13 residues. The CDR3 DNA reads TGTGCCATCAGTCGGGAGAAAGGCAATGAGCAGTTCTTC. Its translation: CAISREKGNEQFF.

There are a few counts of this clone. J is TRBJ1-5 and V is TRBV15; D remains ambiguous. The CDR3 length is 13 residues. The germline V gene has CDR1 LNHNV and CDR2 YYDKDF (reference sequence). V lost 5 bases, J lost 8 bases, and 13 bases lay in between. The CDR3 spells CATSSRTREPQHF. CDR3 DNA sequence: TGTGCCACCAGCTCACGCACTAGGGAGCCCCAGCATTTT.

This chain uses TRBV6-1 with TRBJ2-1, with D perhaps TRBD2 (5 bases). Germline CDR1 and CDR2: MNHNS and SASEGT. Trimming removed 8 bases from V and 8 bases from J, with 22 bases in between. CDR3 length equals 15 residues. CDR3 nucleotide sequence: TGTGCCAGCCGGAACATCCTCGGAGCGGCCCATGAGCAGTTCTTC. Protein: CASRNILGAAHEQFF.

CDR3 loop: CASSLWAEGYGQYF. The CDR3 nucleotides are TGTGCCAGCAGCTTGTGGGCAGAGGGATATGGACAGTACTTC. The genes are TRBV5-5 and TRBJ2-7; D perhaps matches TRBD2 (5 bases). Trimming removed 1 base from V and 10 bases from J, with 18 bases in between. CDR3 size: 14 residues. CDR1 SGHKS and CDR2 YYEKEE come from the germline V gene (reference sequence).

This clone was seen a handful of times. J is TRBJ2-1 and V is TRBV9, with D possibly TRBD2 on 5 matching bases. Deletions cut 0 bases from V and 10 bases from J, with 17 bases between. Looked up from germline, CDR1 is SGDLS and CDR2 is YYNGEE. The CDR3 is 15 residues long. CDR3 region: CASSVGTLPAEEQFF. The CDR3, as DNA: TGTGCCAGCAGCGTAGGGACTCTCCCCGCGGAGGAGCAGTTCTTC.

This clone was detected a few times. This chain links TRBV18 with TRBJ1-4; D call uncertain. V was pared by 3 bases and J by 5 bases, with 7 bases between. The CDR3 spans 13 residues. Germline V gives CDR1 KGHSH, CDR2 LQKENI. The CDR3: CASSPTGNEKLFF. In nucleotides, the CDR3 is TGTGCCAGCTCACCGACTGGGAATGAAAAACTGTTTTTT.

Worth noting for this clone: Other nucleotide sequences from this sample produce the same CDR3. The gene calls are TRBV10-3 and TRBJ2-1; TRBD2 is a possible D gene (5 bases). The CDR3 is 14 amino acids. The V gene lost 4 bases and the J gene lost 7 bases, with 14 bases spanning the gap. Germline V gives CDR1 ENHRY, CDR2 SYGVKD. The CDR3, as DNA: TGTGCCATCAGTGGCAACGGGATCGTTAATGAGCAGTTCTTC. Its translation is CAISGNGIVNEQFF.

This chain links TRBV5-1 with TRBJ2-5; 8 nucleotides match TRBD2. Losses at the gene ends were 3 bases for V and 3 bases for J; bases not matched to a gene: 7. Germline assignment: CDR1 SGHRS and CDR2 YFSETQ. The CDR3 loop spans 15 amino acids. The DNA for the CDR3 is TGCGCCAGCAGCTGGCGCGGGAGGAAGGAAGAGACCCAGTACTTC. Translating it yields CASSWRGRKEETQYF.

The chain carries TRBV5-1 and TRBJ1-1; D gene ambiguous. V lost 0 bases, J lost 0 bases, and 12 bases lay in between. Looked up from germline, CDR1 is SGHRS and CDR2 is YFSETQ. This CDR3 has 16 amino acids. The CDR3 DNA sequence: TGCGCCAGCAGCTTGGGGAGGACGGGGATGAACACTGAAGCTTTCTTT. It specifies CASSLGRTGMNTEAFF.

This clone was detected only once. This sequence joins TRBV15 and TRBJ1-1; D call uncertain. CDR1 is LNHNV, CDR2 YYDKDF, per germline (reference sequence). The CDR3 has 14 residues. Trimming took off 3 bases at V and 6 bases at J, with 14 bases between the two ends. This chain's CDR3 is CATSRRVGEAEAFF. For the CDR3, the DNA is TGTGCCACCAGCAGGCGAGTTGGTGAGGCTGAAGCTTTCTTT.

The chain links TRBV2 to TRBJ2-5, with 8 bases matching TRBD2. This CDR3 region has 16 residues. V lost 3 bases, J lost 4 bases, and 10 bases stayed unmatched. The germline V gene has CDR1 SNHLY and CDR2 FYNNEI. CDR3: CASSDTRLAKGETQYF. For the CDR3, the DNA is TGTGCCAGCAGTGACACTCGACTAGCGAAGGGAGAGACCCAGTACTTC.

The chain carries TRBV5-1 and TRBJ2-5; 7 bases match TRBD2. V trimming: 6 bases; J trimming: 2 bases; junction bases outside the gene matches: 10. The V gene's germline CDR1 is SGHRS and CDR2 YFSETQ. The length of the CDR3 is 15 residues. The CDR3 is CASTPRGEEQETQYF. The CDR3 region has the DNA TGCGCCAGCACCCCTCGGGGGGAGGAACAAGAGACCCAGTACTTC.

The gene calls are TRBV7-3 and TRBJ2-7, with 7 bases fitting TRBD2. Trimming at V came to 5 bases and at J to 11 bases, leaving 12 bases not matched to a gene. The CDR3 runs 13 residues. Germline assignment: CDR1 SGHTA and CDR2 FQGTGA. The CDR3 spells CASSPVGGGPEYF. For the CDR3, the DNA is TGTGCCAGCAGCCCCGTGGGGGGAGGGCCCGAGTACTTC. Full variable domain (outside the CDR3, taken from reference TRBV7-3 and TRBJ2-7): GAGVSQTPSNKVTEKGKYVELRCDPISGHTALYWYRQSLGQGPEFLIYFQGTGAADDSGLPNDRFFAVRPEGSVSTLKIQRTERGDSAVYLCASSPVGGGPEYFGPGTRLTVT.

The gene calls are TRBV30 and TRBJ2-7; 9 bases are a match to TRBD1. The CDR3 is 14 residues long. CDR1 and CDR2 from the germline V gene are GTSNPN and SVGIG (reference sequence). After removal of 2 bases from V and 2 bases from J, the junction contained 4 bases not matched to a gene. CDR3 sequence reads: CAWSLGTGTYEQYF. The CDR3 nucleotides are TGTGCCTGGAGTTTGGGGACAGGGACCTACGAGCAGTACTTC.

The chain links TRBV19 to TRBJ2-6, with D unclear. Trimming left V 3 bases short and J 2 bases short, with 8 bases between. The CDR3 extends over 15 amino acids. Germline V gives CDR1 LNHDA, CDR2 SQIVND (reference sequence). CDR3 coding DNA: TGTGCCAGTAGTATTGCGGTCGCTGGGGCCAACGTCCTGACTTTC. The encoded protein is CASSIAVAGANVLTF.